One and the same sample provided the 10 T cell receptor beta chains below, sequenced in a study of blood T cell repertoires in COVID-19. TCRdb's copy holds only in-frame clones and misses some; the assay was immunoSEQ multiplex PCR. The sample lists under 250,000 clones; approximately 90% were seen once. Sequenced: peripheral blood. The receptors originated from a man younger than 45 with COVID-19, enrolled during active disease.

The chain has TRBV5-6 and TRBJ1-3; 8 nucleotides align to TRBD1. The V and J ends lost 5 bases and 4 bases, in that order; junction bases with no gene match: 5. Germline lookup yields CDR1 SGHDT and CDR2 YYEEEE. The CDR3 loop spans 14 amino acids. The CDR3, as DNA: TGTGCCAGCAGGGCTGGGACAGGCGGAAACACCATATATTTT. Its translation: CASRAGTGGNTIYF. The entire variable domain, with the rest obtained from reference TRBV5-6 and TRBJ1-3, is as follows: DAGVTQSPTHLIKTRGQQVTLRCSPKSGHDTVSWYQQALGQGPQFIFQYYEEEERQRGNFPDRFSGHQFPNYSSELNVNALLLGDSALYLCASRAGTGGNTIYFGEGSWLTVV.

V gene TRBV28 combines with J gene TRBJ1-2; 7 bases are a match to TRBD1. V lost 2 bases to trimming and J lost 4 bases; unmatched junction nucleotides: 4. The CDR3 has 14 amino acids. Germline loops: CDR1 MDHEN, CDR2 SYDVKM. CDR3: CASSLDRDSYGYTF. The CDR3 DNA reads TGTGCCAGCAGTTTAGACCGGGACAGCTATGGCTACACCTTC.

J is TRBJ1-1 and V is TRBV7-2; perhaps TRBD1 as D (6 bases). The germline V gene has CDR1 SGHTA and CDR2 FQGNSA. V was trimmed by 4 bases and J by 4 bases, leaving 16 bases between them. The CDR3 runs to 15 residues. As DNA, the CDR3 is TGTGCCAGCAGCTCTAGTGGGGGCCTGGGCACTGAAGCTTTCTTT. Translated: CASSSSGGLGTEAFF.

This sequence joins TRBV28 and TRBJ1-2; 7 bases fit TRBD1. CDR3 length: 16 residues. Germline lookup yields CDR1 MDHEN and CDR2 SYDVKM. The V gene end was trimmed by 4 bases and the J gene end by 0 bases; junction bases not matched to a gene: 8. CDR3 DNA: TGTGCCAGCAGTTCCCTGGGACAGAAAGCTAACTATGGCTACACCTTC. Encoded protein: CASSSLGQKANYGYTF.

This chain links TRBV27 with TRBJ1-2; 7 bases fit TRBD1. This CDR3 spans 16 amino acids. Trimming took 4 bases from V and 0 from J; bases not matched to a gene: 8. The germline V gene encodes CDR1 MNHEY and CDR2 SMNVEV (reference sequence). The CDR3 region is CASSSQRQGPNYGYTF. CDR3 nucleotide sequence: TGTGCCAGCAGTTCCCAACGACAGGGCCCTAACTATGGCTACACCTTC.

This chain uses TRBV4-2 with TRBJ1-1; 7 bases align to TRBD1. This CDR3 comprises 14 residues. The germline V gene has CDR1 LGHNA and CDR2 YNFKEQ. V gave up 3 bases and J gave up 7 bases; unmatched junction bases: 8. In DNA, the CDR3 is TGTGCCAGCAGCCATCGGGACAGAGGAGGTGAAGCTTTCTTT. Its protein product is CASSHRDRGGEAFF.

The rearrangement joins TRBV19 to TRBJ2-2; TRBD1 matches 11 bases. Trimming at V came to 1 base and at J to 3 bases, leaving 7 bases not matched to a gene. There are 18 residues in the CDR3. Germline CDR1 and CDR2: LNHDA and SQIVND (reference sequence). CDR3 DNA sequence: TGTGCCAGTAGTATAGGGGGCCGGACAGGGGGCCACACCGGGGAGCTGTTTTTT. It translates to CASSIGGRTGGHTGELFF.

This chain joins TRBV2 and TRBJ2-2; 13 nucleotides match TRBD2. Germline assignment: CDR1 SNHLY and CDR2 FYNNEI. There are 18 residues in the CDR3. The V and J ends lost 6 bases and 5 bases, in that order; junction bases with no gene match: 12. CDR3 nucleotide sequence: TGTGCCAGCAGGGCAACTAGCGGGAGGGTAAGAGGAACCGGGGAGCTGTTTTTT. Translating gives CASRATSGRVRGTGELFF. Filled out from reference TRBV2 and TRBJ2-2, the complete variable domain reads EPEVTQTPSHQVTQMGQEVILRCVPISNHLYFYWYRQILGQKVEFLVSFYNNEISEKSEIFDDQFSVERPDGSNFTLKIRSTKLEDSAMYFCASRATSGRVRGTGELFFGEGSRLTVL.

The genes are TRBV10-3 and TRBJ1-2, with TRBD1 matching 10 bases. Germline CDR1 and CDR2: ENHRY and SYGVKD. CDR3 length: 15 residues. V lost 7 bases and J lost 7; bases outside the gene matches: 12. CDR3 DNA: TGTGCCATCACCGAAGGGACAGGGGTGAATTCTGGCTACACCTTC. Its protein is CAITEGTGVNSGYTF.

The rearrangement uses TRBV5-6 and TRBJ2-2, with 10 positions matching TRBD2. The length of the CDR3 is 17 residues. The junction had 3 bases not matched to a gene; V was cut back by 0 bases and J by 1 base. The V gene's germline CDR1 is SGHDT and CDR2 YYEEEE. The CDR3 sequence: CASSLVASGRNTGELFF. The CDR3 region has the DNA TGTGCCAGCAGCTTGGTGGCTAGCGGGAGGAACACCGGGGAGCTGTTTTTT.